This T cell receptor beta chain derives from a study of early T cells in non-severe SARS-CoV-2 infection. TCRdb reprocessed the 5' RACE reads via MiXCR and lists one record per CDR3 protein. The sample has about 49,000 distinct CDR3 sequences, approximately 10% seen once. Study findings and constraints: Private and CD4 specificities were missed by VDJdb matching, skewed to anti-spike CD8.

The germline gives CDR1 WSHSY, CDR2 SAAADI. The CDR3 is 12 residues long. The V end lost 6 bases, the J end lost 2 bases, and 7 bases lay between the germline ends. In its sample, this clonotype was seen many times. The antigen remains unidentified. The chain carries TRBV10-2 and TRBJ1-1; D not certain. The sequence was obtained from an adult who was a healthcare worker with PCR-confirmed SARS-CoV-2 infection or an uninfected control (not recorded which). The sample consisted of whole blood. CDR3 bases: TGCGCCAGCAGGGAGGGAAACACTGAAGCTTTCTTT. Residues: CASREGNTEAFF.